The 10 T cell receptor beta chains reported below all come from one sample, sequenced in a study of human T cells and chemical hapten exposure (dated by TCRdb to the early 2020s). The time point label, read with the paper, signifies: pre-sensitization, week 0. Interpreted using the paper, the treatment or condition label stands for: therapeutic diphenylcyclopropenone sensitization with weekly scalp DPC. Receptors were amplified or captured by RACE. Sequenced using a NextSeq 500. Using fastp trimming at Q25 and MiXCR clonotype assembly, TCRdb reanalyzed the public sequencing data and kept in-frame beta chains. CDR3 protein sequences are deduplicated, and each keeps its most common genes and DNA. Here the sample has about 300,000 distinct CDR3 sequences; 5.5% occur a single time. The ten largest clones add up to less than 9% of the sample. The material sequenced was whole blood, taken in connection with sensitization to the hapten diphenylcyclopropenone (DPC). The receptors stem from a woman younger than 35 with alopecia areata. Some clones in this sample may be carry-over from other donors' samples.

This clonotype showed up many times. This chain connects TRBV11-1 to TRBJ2-5, with D possibly being TRBD1 (6 bases). There are 13 residues in the CDR3. CDR1 and CDR2 from the germline V gene are SGHAT and FQDESV (reference sequence). V dropped 7 bases and J dropped 0 bases, with 9 bases sitting between them. Here the CDR3 reads CASTWDNQETQYF. The CDR3 nucleotides are TGTGCCAGCACCTGGGACAACCAAGAGACCCAGTACTTC.

This clonotype was seen a handful of times. The J gene is TRBJ1-2, the V gene TRBV4-1; the D gene is possibly TRBD1 (5 bases). This CDR3 region has 17 residues. Trimming removed 1 base at V and 8 bases at J, with 23 bases between. Germline lookup yields CDR1 MGHRA and CDR2 YSYEKL. The CDR3 DNA follows: TGCGCCAGCAGCCAAGTAGAAAGCGTGGGAGGGGTAAGGGGCTACACCTTC. It is translated as CASSQVESVGGVRGYTF.

This clonotype has just a few counts. The J gene is TRBJ2-7, the V gene TRBV6-6; a weak D match, TRBD1 (5 bases). The ends were cut back, 6 bases at V and 2 bases at J, with 11 bases in the middle. The CDR3 contains 13 residues. The V gene's germline CDR1 is MNHNY and CDR2 SVGAGI (reference sequence). CDR3 in DNA: TGTGCCAGCAGCGCCGGACAAGCCTACGAGCAGTACTTC. Residues: CASSAGQAYEQYF.

V is TRBV3-1 and J is TRBJ2-3, with TRBD1 matching over 7 bases. Germline V gene sequence: CDR1 LGHDT, CDR2 YNNKEL (reference sequence). There are 15 residues in the CDR3. Trimming removed 4 bases from V and 0 bases from J; junction bases left unmatched: 4. The CDR3 loop reads CASSPTGSSTDTQYF. The DNA for the CDR3 is TGTGCCAGCAGCCCGACAGGGTCTAGCACAGATACGCAGTATTTT.

This clonotype has a count of ten or more. The CDR3 is CASSSHRVQAFF. DNA for the CDR3: TGTGCCAGCAGCTCCCACAGAGTCCAAGCTTTCTTT. V gene TRBV6-5 combines with J gene TRBJ1-1; D gene ambiguous. Trimming stripped 6 bases from V and 9 bases from J, with 14 bases between. The CDR3 is 12 amino acids. Per germline, CDR1 MNHEY and CDR2 SVGAGI.

J is TRBJ2-3 and V is TRBV7-2, with 9 bases aligning to TRBD1. The junction had 10 bases not matched to a gene; V was cut back by 5 bases and J by 4 bases. The germline gives CDR1 SGHTA, CDR2 FQGNSA. The CDR3 has 16 residues. The CDR3 sequence: CASSQRDRVVADTQYF. The CDR3 nucleotides read TGTGCCAGCAGCCAACGGGACAGGGTAGTAGCAGATACGCAGTATTTT.

This clonotype occurred many times. The chain recombines TRBV5-1 with TRBJ2-5; D is unclear. The V and J ends lost 0 bases and 4 bases respectively, with 7 bases between them. From germline, CDR1 is SGHRS and CDR2 YFSETQ. The CDR3 sequence is 13 residues long. This chain's CDR3 is CASSLENVETQYF. CDR3 sequence (DNA): TGCGCCAGCAGCTTGGAGAACGTAGAGACCCAGTACTTC.

The chain couples TRBV4-1 to TRBJ2-4, with 9 bases that match TRBD2. Per germline, CDR1 MGHRA and CDR2 YSYEKL. V dropped 4 bases and J dropped 0; count of bases not matched to a gene: 13. The CDR3 runs to 19 residues. The CDR3 bases are TGCGCCAGCAGCCCCTCCCCGGCTAGCGGGGACGTAGCCAAAAACATTCAGTACTTC. This sequence encodes CASSPSPASGDVAKNIQYF.

In this sample, this clonotype turned up a few times. The chain has TRBV6-5 and TRBJ1-2; 10 bases fit TRBD1. The CDR3 has 16 amino acids. Germline V gene sequence: CDR1 MNHEY, CDR2 SVGAGI. The V and J ends lost 0 bases and 6 bases, in that order; junction bases with no gene match: 7. CDR3 nucleotide sequence: TGTGCCAGCAGTTACTCCCCGGGACAGGGGCAAGATGGCTACACCTTC. Encoded protein: CASSYSPGQGQDGYTF.

V usage is TRBV15 and J usage is TRBJ2-6, with TRBD2 as a possible D gene (5 bases). CDR1 is LNHNV and CDR2 is YYDKDF in the germline V gene (reference sequence). The V end was cut by 8 bases, the J end by 6 bases, with 17 bases between. The CDR3 runs to 15 residues. The CDR3 sequence: CATPRVRGSANVLTF. DNA for the CDR3: TGTGCCACCCCGAGGGTCCGTGGGTCGGCCAACGTCCTGACTTTC. The entire variable domain, with the rest obtained from reference TRBV15 and TRBJ2-6, is as follows: DAMVIQNPRYQVTQFGKPVTLSCSQTLNHNVMYWYQQKSSQAPKLLFHYYDKDFNNEADTPDNFQSRRPNTSFCFLDIRSPGLGDTAMYLCATPRVRGSANVLTFGAGSRLTVL.